This T cell receptor (beta chain) originates from a study of T cells in Graves' hyperthyroidism and ophthalmopathy. In the study overall: Peripheral blood was drawn at first diagnosis, prior to all treatment. Study conclusions and caveats: In the blood, most expanded thyroid clonotypes above 0.001 appeared as well.

V trimming: 0 bases; J trimming: 4 bases; junction bases outside the gene matches: 11. The CDR3 consists of 17 residues. Germline CDR1 reads SGDLS; CDR2 reads YYNGEE. A remark on this clonotype: Its antigen is not identified.

RNA transcripts served as the template for amplifying TCR beta CDR3 regions. A set of HTBI primers served as the primers for a first-round RT-PCR of the TCR CDR3. TCRdb reanalysed the multiplex PCR reads using MiXCR and keeps one entry per CDR3 protein. The sample lists hundreds of thousands of distinct CDR3 sequences; approximately 15% were seen once. Lactation, pregnancy, other autoimmune disease or uncontrolled infection excluded patients. Clinicians diagnosed patients from clinical symptoms, serum thyroxine and TRAb, thyroid ultrasound and orbital computed tomography. This sequence originates from a man younger than 35 with Graves' ophthalmopathy. The rearrangement links TRBV9 to TRBJ2-3; 7 bases match TRBD2. Sequencing was done on a sample of blood. CDR3 sequence: CASSVGAAGELADTQYF. DNA for the CDR3: TGTGCCAGCAGCGTAGGGGCGGCGGGAGAGCTCGCAGATACGCAGTATTTT.